This entry lists 5 T cell receptor beta chains sequenced from one sample in a study of molecular identifiers for immune sequencing clone quantification. TCRdb passed the PCR reads through MiXCR, listing each CDR3 protein once. There are over 550,000 distinct CDR3 sequences in the sample; 25% occur only once, and 0.78% lies in the top ten. The sequenced sample was naive CD8+ T cells from blood, with Jurkat cell RNA spiked in. Subset here: FACS-sorted CD8+CD4-CCR7+CD45RA+ naive T cells. All receptors derive from a human donor in good health. Some libraries in this study had Jurkat cell RNA spiked in.

The rearrangement links TRBV29-1 to TRBJ2-7, with 7 bases identical to TRBD2. This CDR3 has 13 residues. The germline gives CDR1 SQVTM, CDR2 ANQGSEA. Trimming at V came to 6 bases and at J to 1 base, leaving 6 bases not matched to a gene. In nucleotides, the CDR3 is TGCAGCGTCAGCGGGGACGGGTCCTACGAGCAGTACTTC. Translated: CSVSGDGSYEQYF.

On this clonotype itself: An end of the junction differs from the germline gene, which may be a read error. The rearrangement links TRBV5-1 to TRBJ1-6, with D hard to call. The germline gives CDR1 SGHRS, CDR2 YFSETQ. The CDR3 runs 15 residues. CDR3 bases: TGCGCCAGCAGCCCCGCCGGGGAGTTCTATTCCCCCCTCCCCTTT. It codes for CASSPAGEFYSPLPF.

The chain employs TRBV2 and TRBJ1-6; D might be TRBD1 (6 bases). Trimming took 5 bases from V and 10 from J, leaving 15 bases between them. The CDR3 consists of 14 residues. In germline, CDR1 is SNHLY, CDR2 FYNNEI. The CDR3 DNA is TGTGCCAGCAGTCCCGCGGTGGGACACTCACCCCTCCACTTT. It encodes CASSPAVGHSPLHF.

This clonotype came up a few times. The chain is built from TRBV6-5 and TRBJ1-1, with D perhaps TRBD1 (5 bases). The CDR3 is 14 amino acids. V shed 8 bases and J shed 0 bases, with 13 bases lying between them. Germline CDR1 is MNHEY and CDR2 is SVGAGI. This CDR3 reads CASAPGTVNTEAFF. The CDR3 region has the DNA TGTGCCAGCGCCCCCGGGACGGTGAACACTGAAGCTTTCTTT.

This clonotype was found many times. This chain connects TRBV24-1 to TRBJ2-3; D remains unclear. The germline V and J ends were trimmed by 6 bases and 6 bases, with 6 bases remaining between them. Germline V gives CDR1 KGHDR, CDR2 SFDVKD. This CDR3 is built from 11 residues. The CDR3 is CATSLGDTQYF. The CDR3, as DNA: TGTGCCACCAGTCTAGGGGATACGCAGTATTTT.